This TCR beta chain was identified in a study of blood T cell repertoires in COVID-19. Study context: COVID-19 samples, acute and convalescent, were from the United States, Italy and Spain. Sources were T cells, B-cell-depleted T cells, or PBMCs; the material itself was cDNA or gDNA.

V was shortened by 3 bases and J by 3 bases, with 8 bases between the two germline ends. The CDR3 length is 13 residues. Seattle patient enrollment occurred during active infection, with longitudinal follow-up thereafter. Sequencing was performed with immunoSEQ multiplex PCR; in TCRdb, only in-frame clones are kept and a portion is missing. The table shows under 250,000 clones, with 92% occurring only once. The sequence derives from a man younger than 40 with COVID-19, enrolled during active disease. The sample taken for sequencing was peripheral blood. The rearrangement uses TRBV12-3 or TRBV12-4 and TRBJ1-1; the D is unclear. In DNA, the CDR3 is TGTGCCAGCAGTTTGGGCAGGCACACTGAAGCTTTCTTT. Translation gives CASSLGRHTEAFF.